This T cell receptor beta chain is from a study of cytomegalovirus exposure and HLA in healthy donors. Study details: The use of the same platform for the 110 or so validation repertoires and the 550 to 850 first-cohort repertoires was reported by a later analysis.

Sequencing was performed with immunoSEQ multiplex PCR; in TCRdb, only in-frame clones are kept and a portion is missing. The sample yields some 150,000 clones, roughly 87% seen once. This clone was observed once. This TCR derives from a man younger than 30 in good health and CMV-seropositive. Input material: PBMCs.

This CDR3 reads CASSPGRDYGYTF. CDR3 nucleotide sequence: TGTGCCAGCAGTCCCGGGAGAGACTATGGCTACACCTTC. The chain couples TRBV2 to TRBJ1-2; no clear D gene. This CDR3 is 13 amino acids long. Germline V gene data show CDR1 as SNHLY and CDR2 as FYNNEI. V was shortened by 5 bases and J by 3 bases, with 10 bases between the two germline ends. The whole variable domain, filled in from reference TRBV2 and TRBJ1-2, reads EPEVTQTPSHQVTQMGQEVILRCVPISNHLYFYWYRQILGQKVEFLVSFYNNEISEKSEIFDDQFSVERPDGSNFTLKIRSTKLEDSAMYFCASSPGRDYGYTFGSGTRLTVV.